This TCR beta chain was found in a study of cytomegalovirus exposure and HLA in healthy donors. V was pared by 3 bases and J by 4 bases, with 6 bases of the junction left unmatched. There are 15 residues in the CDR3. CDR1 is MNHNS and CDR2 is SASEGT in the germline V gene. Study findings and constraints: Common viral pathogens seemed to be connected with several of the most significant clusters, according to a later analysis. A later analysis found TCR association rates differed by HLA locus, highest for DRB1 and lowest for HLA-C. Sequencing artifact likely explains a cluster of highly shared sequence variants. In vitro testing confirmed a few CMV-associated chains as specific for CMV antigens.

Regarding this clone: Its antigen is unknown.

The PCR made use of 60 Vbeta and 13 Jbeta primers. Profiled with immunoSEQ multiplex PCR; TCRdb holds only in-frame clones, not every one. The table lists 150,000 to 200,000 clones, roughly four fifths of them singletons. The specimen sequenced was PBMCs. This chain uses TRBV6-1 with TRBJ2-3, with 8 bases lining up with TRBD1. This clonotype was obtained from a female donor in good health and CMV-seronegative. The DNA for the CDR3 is TGTGCCAGCAGTGAGGCAGGGGGCGGAGCAGATACGCAGTATTTT. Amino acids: CASSEAGGGADTQYF.